The 19 T cell receptor beta chains reported below all come from one sample, sequenced in a study of beta chain features in type 1 diabetes. Isolated RNA was reverse transcribed in full, so expressed TCRB transcripts were sequenced. TCRdb's table, derived via immunoSEQ multiplex PCR, lists solely in-frame clones and lacks some. The sample lists tens of thousands of clones, roughly 47% occurring once. The study, taken as a whole, reports: TCRB CDR3s from Type 1 diabetes patients were moderately but significantly shorter in all four CD4+ subsets.

Their cognate antigens are unknown. The sample consisted of stem cell memory CD4+ T cells from blood. These receptors came from a young man with type 1 diabetes.

The chain couples TRBV7-9 to TRBJ2-3; the match to TRBD1 covers 10 bases. V lost 3 bases and J lost 12; bases outside the gene matches: 9. The length of the CDR3 is 14 residues. Germline V gene sequence: CDR1 SEHNR, CDR2 FQNEAQ (reference sequence). The CDR3 loop is CASSFWTGGTHQYF. The CDR3 DNA reads TGTGCCAGCAGCTTTTGGACAGGGGGTACTCATCAGTATTTT.

The CDR3 protein is CASTPSSRDTSLDTQYF. The CDR3 DNA follows: TGTGCCAGCACTCCCTCCTCCCGGGACACGTCTTTAGATACGCAGTATTTT. This chain joins TRBV7-9 and TRBJ2-3; D perhaps matches TRBD1 (6 bases). The CDR3 covers 17 residues. Trimming took 7 bases from V and 5 from J, leaving 25 bases between them. Per the germline V gene, CDR1 is SEHNR and CDR2 is FQNEAQ (reference sequence).

The chain uses TRBV2 and TRBJ2-3; weak D call: TRBD2 (7 bases). Between the trimmed V and J ends, which lost 4 bases and 8 bases, there was a span of 16 bases. The CDR3 sequence is 14 residues long. Germline V gene lookup returns CDR1 SNHLY and CDR2 FYNNEI. The CDR3 loop reads CASSVSGTRGTQYF. For the CDR3, the DNA is TGTGCCAGCAGTGTAAGCGGGACAAGGGGTACGCAGTATTTT.

This chain uses TRBV7-9 with TRBJ2-6, with D possibly matching TRBD2 (6 bases). CDR1 and CDR2 (germline): SEHNR, FQNEAQ (reference sequence). V lost 7 bases to trimming and J lost 0 bases, with 13 bases between them. The CDR3 is 16 amino acids. CDR3 residues: CASNLMGGSGANVLTF. The CDR3 DNA follows: TGTGCCAGCAATTTAATGGGAGGCTCTGGGGCCAACGTCCTGACTTTC.

The chain couples TRBV5-1 to TRBJ1-1; 7 positions match TRBD1. Germline V gene data show CDR1 as SGHRS and CDR2 as YFSETQ. V was clipped by 1 base and J by 2 bases; unmatched bases: 8. The CDR3 has 16 amino acids. The chain's CDR3 is CASSLSTGVGNTEAFF. CDR3 nucleotides: TGCGCCAGCAGCTTGAGTACAGGGGTCGGTAACACTGAAGCTTTCTTT.

The chain joins TRBV27 to TRBJ2-7, with TRBD2 matching over 12 bases. CDR3 size: 15 residues. J was trimmed by 2 bases and V by 3 bases; bases with no gene match: 2. Germline assignment: CDR1 MNHEY and CDR2 SMNVEV (reference sequence). The CDR3 region is CASSFRLAGAYEQYF. CDR3 coding DNA: TGTGCCAGCAGTTTCCGACTAGCGGGGGCCTACGAGCAGTACTTC.

This chain uses TRBV7-2 with TRBJ2-5, with 7 bases identical to TRBD2. The ends lost 2 bases at V and 2 bases at J; junction bases unmatched: 5. The CDR3 covers 15 residues. Germline loops: CDR1 SGHTA, CDR2 FQGNSA. As DNA, the CDR3 is TGTGCCAGCAGCTTAACGGGAGGCGGTCAAGAGACCCAGTACTTC. Amino acid sequence: CASSLTGGGQETQYF.

The chain employs TRBV7-2 and TRBJ2-7; D not certain. This CDR3 has 14 amino acids. Germline loops: CDR1 SGHTA, CDR2 FQGNSA. The germline V and J ends were trimmed by 3 bases and 2 bases, with 11 bases remaining between them. This CDR3 reads CASSFSLPTYEQYF. CDR3 bases: TGTGCCAGCAGCTTTAGCTTGCCAACCTACGAGCAGTACTTC.

This clone was counted only a few times. CDR3 in amino acids: CASSPLRMNTEAFF. The CDR3 bases are TGTGCCAGCAGTCCACTGCGGATGAACACTGAAGCTTTCTTT. The J gene is TRBJ1-1, the V gene TRBV25-1, with unresolved D. Trimming stripped 5 bases from V and 0 bases from J, with 10 bases between. The CDR3 loop spans 14 amino acids. Per the germline V gene, CDR1 is MGHDK and CDR2 is SYGVNS.

The chain combines TRBV27 with TRBJ2-7; 12 bases map to TRBD2. The CDR3 has 15 residues. The germline V gene has CDR1 MNHEY and CDR2 SMNVEV (reference sequence). Germline trimming cut 4 bases from V and 4 bases from J; bases unmatched to any gene: 5. The CDR3: CASSSGLAGLYEQYF. The CDR3 nucleotides are TGTGCCAGCAGTTCGGGACTAGCGGGCCTGTACGAGCAGTACTTC.

As for this clone: The limits of the CDR3 on the DNA are not certain, so only TCRdb's listed CDR3 is given. V and J are TRBV6-6 and TRBJ1-2; the D call TRBD1 from the table was never checked on the DNA. Germline lookup yields CDR1 MNHNY and CDR2 SVGAGI (reference sequence). The CDR3 is 12 residues long, ends included. CDR3 region: CASSSSTAGYTF.

This chain connects TRBV18 to TRBJ2-1, with D possibly TRBD2 on 6 matching bases. Germline CDR1 and CDR2: KGHSH and LQKENI. The V gene lost 3 bases and the J gene lost 3 bases, with 24 bases spanning the gap. The CDR3 is 19 residues long. CDR3 sequence: CASSPLSGKERAVYNEQFF. DNA of the CDR3: TGTGCCAGCTCACCTCTATCGGGGAAGGAGCGGGCCGTCTACAATGAGCAGTTCTTC.

This clone was seen a handful of times. The rearrangement links TRBV25-1 to TRBJ2-6; 7 bases agree with TRBD2. Germline CDR1 reads MGHDK; CDR2 reads SYGVNS. Losses at the gene ends were 6 bases for V and 0 bases for J; bases not matched to a gene: 5. This CDR3 is 16 amino acids long. CDR3 nucleotides: TGTGCCAGCAGCTGGGGAGGGGACTCTGGGGCCAACGTCCTGACTTTC. The encoded protein is CASSWGGDSGANVLTF. The full variable domain, in which reference TRBV25-1 and TRBJ2-6 provide the parts outside the CDR3, is EADIYQTPRYLVIGTGKKITLECSQTMGHDKMYWYQQDPGMELHLIHYSYGVNSTEKGDLSSESTVSRIRTEHFPLTLESARPSHTSQYLCASSWGGDSGANVLTFGAGSRLTVL.

This clone was observed a few times. The rearrangement uses TRBV6-6 and TRBJ2-1; the match to TRBD2 covers 7 bases. Trimming cost V 2 bases and J 9 bases; bases outside gene matches: 13. The CDR3 is 16 amino acids. CDR1 MNHNY and CDR2 SVGAGI come from the germline V gene (reference sequence). The CDR3: CASSYPTSGTNGEQFF. CDR3 nucleotides: TGTGCCAGCAGTTACCCGACCAGCGGGACGAACGGTGAGCAGTTCTTC.

The chain has TRBV5-4 and TRBJ2-3; TRBD2 matches at 9 bases. The germline gives CDR1 SGHNT, CDR2 YYREEE (reference sequence). The CDR3 consists of 15 residues. V shed 0 bases, J shed 7 bases, and the junction held 6 bases outside the gene matches. The CDR3 DNA follows: TGTGCCAGCAGCTTGGATGCGGGAGGGCCGAATACGCAGTATTTT. It specifies CASSLDAGGPNTQYF.

The chain carries TRBV7-2 and TRBJ2-7, with D possibly TRBD2 on 5 matching bases. The V gene's germline CDR1 is SGHTA and CDR2 FQGNSA. Trimming stripped 5 bases from V and 7 bases from J, with 15 bases between. The CDR3 sequence is 13 residues long. CDR3 DNA sequence: TGTGCCAGCAGCACCGGGAATGAAAGGGAGCAGTACTTC. Translating gives CASSTGNEREQYF.

This clone came up a few times. The chain uses TRBV29-1 and TRBJ1-1, with 7 bases lining up with TRBD1. V shed 6 bases and J 0 bases; nucleotides not matched to a gene: 16. The CDR3 runs to 17 residues. Germline CDR1 SQVTM, CDR2 ANQGSEA. The CDR3 region is CSVLRPGQRSLNTEAFF. Written as DNA, the CDR3 is TGCAGCGTACTTCGGCCGGGACAGCGCTCTCTGAACACTGAAGCTTTCTTT.

The sample holds a few counts of this clone. V usage is TRBV28 and J usage is TRBJ2-1; D possibly corresponds to TRBD2 (5 bases). CDR1 and CDR2 (germline): MDHEN, SYDVKM. V lost 6 bases and J lost 11, with 14 bases in between. The CDR3 totals 12 residues. CDR3 amino acids: CASSLPRDKQFF. DNA of the CDR3: TGTGCCAGCAGCCTACCACGGGATAAGCAGTTCTTC.

J is TRBJ2-5 and V is TRBV18; 8 nucleotides agree with TRBD2. The CDR3 spans 13 residues. The V gene's germline CDR1 is KGHSH and CDR2 LQKENI. Germline trimming cut 3 bases from V and 3 bases from J; bases unmatched to any gene: 0. For the CDR3, the DNA is TGTGCCAGCTCACCGGGACTAGAAGAGACCCAGTACTTC. Translating it yields CASSPGLEETQYF. The full variable domain, its missing parts supplied by reference TRBV18 and TRBJ2-5, is NAGVMQNPRHLVRRRGQEARLRCSPMKGHSHVYWYRQLPEEGLKFMVYLQKENIIDESGMPKERFSAEFPKEGPSILRIQQVVRGDSAAYFCASSPGLEETQYFGPGTRLLVL.